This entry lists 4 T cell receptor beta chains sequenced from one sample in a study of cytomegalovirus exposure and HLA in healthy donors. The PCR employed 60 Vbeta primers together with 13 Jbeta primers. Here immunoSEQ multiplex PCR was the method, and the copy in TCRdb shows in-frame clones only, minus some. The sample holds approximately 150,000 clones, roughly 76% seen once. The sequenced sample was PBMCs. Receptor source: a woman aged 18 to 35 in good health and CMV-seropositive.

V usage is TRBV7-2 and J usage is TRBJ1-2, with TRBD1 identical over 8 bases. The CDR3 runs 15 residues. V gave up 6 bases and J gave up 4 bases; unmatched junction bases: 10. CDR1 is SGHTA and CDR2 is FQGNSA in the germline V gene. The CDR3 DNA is TGTGCCAGCAGTAGACAGGGGTTGGAGGGCTATGGCTACACCTTC. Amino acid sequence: CASSRQGLEGYGYTF.

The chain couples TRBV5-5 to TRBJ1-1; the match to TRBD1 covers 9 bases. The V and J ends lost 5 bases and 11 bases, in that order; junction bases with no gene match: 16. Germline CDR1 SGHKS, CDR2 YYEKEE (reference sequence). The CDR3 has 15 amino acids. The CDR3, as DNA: TGTGCCAGCAGTTTAACAGGGGGCGCTTCTAGCAGTGCTTTCTTT. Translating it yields CASSLTGGASSSAFF.

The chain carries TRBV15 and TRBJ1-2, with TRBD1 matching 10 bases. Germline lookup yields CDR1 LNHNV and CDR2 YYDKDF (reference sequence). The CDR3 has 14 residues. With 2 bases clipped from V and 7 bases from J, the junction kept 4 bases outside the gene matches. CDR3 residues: CATSRQGDRGGYTF. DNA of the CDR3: TGTGCCACCAGCAGACAAGGGGACAGGGGTGGCTACACCTTC.

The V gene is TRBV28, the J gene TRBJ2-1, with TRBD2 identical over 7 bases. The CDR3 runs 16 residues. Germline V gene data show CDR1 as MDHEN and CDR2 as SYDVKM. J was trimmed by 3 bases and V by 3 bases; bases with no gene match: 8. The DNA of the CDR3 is TGTGCCAGCAGTTTGGGGGGAGGGGCCTACTACAATGAGCAGTTCTTC. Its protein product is CASSLGGGAYYNEQFF.